This T cell receptor beta chain was documented in a study of early T cells in non-severe SARS-CoV-2 infection (dated by TCRdb to about 2021). Regarding the research as a whole: Because TCR sequencing was done on bulk RNA from unsorted whole blood, the alpha and beta chains could not be paired.

General study outcomes and caveats: VDJdb matching was skewed toward anti-spike CD8 responses, so virus-specific expansions were likely underestimated and private and CD4 specificities were missed.

Trimming takes 3 bases from V and 0 bases from J, and the germline ends sit 14 bases apart. The germline V gene provides CDR1 MDHEN and CDR2 SYDVKM. The CDR3 holds 17 amino acids from the cysteine to the phenylalanine. CDR3 DNA is the only sequence kept; it has 51 bases, read in frame from the first base. A case-control design nested within a healthcare worker cohort in London, UK, was used, with weekly nasopharyngeal swab PCR tests and blood sampling performed. Healthcare workers were recruited during the week of the UK lockdown, between 23 and 31 March 2020, and followed weekly for up to roughly 16 weeks. Library method: 5' RACE. The sample was run on a NextSeq 500. To correct for sequencing error and PCR bias, the TCR library protocol tagged individual cDNA molecules with unique molecular identifiers. Both TCR alpha and beta chains were sequenced, and tight co-correlation was observed between alpha and beta sequence abundances in each sample. Turning to the authors' computational methods: Decombinator V4 was used to perform V gene, J gene and CDR3 annotation of TCR sequences. TCRs were defined as expanded if a significant change between any two time points was detected under a Poisson model with p below 0.0001. TCR abundances were normalised to the total number of TCRs sequenced in each sample and reported as counts per million. MAIT TCRs were defined by TRAV1-2 paired with TRAJ12, TRAJ20 or TRAJ33, and iNKT TCRs by TRAV10 paired with TRAJ18. VDJdb, accessed 1 November 2021, was searched for CMV, EBV and SARS-CoV-2 annotated TCRs, with TCRs annotated for multiple antigens excluded. TCRdb redid the processing of the public reads, applying fastp at Q25 and MiXCR, and retained in-frame beta chains. Entries that share a CDR3 protein sequence are merged under the most common genes and DNA. TCRdb, not the authors, supplied the V and J calls. The sample records approximately 75,000 distinct CDR3 sequences, approximately 15% of which are singletons. Of the sample, roughly 4.2% falls within the top ten clones.

For this clonotype: Its antigen is not yet known. No per-base quality is available; no much larger clone lies one base away.

The chain links TRBV28 with TRBJ1-4; no D gene can be assigned with confidence. The clonotype was recovered from an adult who was a healthcare worker with PCR-confirmed SARS-CoV-2 infection or an uninfected control (not recorded which). This material consisted of whole blood, taken at baseline. The bases read TGTGCCAGCAGTTTTACTCCCAACAGTGCAACTAATGAAAAACTGTTTTTT. This codes for CASSFTPNSATNEKLFF.